This T cell receptor beta chain was found in a study of T cell responses to AZD1222 COVID-19 vaccine. To note about this clone: As yet, its antigen is unknown.

Broader study findings: Targets within unmutated variant regions were reportedly found for nearly half of spike-specific TCRs. Donor demographics were predominantly white British with a female majority; clonal diversity may be underestimated. Spike-specific TCR breadth and depth both grew after two AZD1222 doses.

There are 16 residues in the CDR3. The V and J ends lost 6 bases and 4 bases respectively, with 20 bases between them. The germline V gene has CDR1 SNHLY and CDR2 FYNNEI. Produced via immunoSEQ multiplex PCR; TCRdb's table is partial and in-frame only. Altogether about 110,000 clones are present, roughly nine tenths being singletons, with the ten largest covering about 2.5%. Second-dose schedules of about 4 or about 12 weeks were combined. The sequencing here drew on peripheral blood, taken 28 days after the second AZD1222 dose. The sequence was obtained from an adult who received the AZD1222 COVID-19 vaccine. The rearrangement uses TRBV2 and TRBJ2-3; D ambiguous. As DNA, the CDR3 is TGTGCCAGCAGGGCGAATGAGGTGGAAAATTCAGATACGCAGTATTTT. It yields the protein CASRANEVENSDTQYF. The whole variable domain, remainder taken from reference TRBV2 and TRBJ2-3, is EPEVTQTPSHQVTQMGQEVILRCVPISNHLYFYWYRQILGQKVEFLVSFYNNEISEKSEIFDDQFSVERPDGSNFTLKIRSTKLEDSAMYFCASRANEVENSDTQYFGPGTRLTVL.